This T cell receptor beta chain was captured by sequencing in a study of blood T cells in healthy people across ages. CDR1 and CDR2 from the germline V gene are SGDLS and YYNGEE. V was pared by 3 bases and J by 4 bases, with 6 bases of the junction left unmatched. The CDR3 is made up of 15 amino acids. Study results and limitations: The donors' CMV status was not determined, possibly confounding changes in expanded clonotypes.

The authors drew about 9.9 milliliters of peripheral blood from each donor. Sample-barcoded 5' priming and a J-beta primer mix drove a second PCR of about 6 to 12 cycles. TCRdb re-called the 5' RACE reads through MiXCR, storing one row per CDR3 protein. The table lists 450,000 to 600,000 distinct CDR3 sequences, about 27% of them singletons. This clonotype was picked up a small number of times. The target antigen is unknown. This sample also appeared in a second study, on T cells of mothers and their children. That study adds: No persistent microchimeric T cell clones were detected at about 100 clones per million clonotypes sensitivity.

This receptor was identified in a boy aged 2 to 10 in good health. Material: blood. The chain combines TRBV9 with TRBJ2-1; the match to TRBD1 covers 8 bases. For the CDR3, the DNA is TGTGCCAGCAGCGGGTCCAGGGGGCTGTACAATGAGCAGTTCTTC. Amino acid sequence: CASSGSRGLYNEQFF.